Listed here is a single T cell receptor beta chain. The specificity of this receptor is unknown. One base away there is no much larger clone; base qualities are not given. For sequencing of the TCRbeta CDR3 region, genomic DNA was extracted from the sorted cells. TCRbeta CDR3 regions were sequenced using the immunoSEQ Assay. This is the immuneACCESS table as TCRdb keeps it, with only in-frame sequences that have V and J called. A part of the clones is gone; compared with another copy, unresolved V genes explain less than half, and the rest is unexplained. Counted in this sample were some 44,000 clones; 85% to 90% of them appeared once. Approximately 4.6% of the sample comes from the top ten. The data were obtained in a study of OX40 agonist ivuxolimab in advanced cancers. About the study as a whole: Ivuxolimab was an agonistic, fully human IgG2 monoclonal antibody directed against OX40 (CD134), a costimulatory receptor. Intravenous ivuxolimab was administered to patients every 2 weeks at six dose levels: 0.01, 0.1, 0.3, 1.5, 3 and 10 mg/kg. Of the approximately 50 dose-escalation patients, hepatocellular carcinoma was present in roughly 19, melanoma in roughly 15, renal cell carcinoma in 9 and head and neck cancer in 9. A male proportion of 70% to 90% and a mean age of around 60 years, ranging from 23 to 79, were recorded for the dose-escalation cohort. Patients were allowed to have had prior anti-PD-1, anti-PD-L1 or anti-CTLA-4 therapy, and 40% of the dose-escalation patients had been treated with checkpoint inhibitors. Partial responses occurred in three dose-escalation patients: two with cutaneous melanoma and one with hepatocellular carcinoma. Peripheral TCRbeta sequencing was intended to test whether TCR sequence diversity was altered and clonal T-cell expansion was caused by ivuxolimab. The paper describes the monotherapy dose-escalation part (N of about 50 patients) of the phase I trial of ivuxolimab.

Here is what the overall study found, with its caveats: After ivuxolimab, expanded clones were on average more numerous among CD8+ T cells than among CD4+ T cells. The antigen specificity of the peripheral T cells that underwent clonal expansion was not determined. Low levels of normalized T-cell clonal expansion were also seen in some patients who did not respond. At doses of 0.1 to 3.0 mg/kg, clonal expansion of both CD4+ and CD8+ T cells in blood was seen between baseline and week 6. In the 0.1-3.0 mg/kg groups, partial responders were among the patients with the lowest normalized peripheral clonal expansion, particularly in CD8+ T cells.

The trial excluded patients who had a history of autoimmune disease or who were on systemic immunosuppression. Peripheral blood for TCR sequencing was collected from all dose cohorts at baseline, on cycle 4 day 1, and on cycle 7 day 1. Samples were obtained from an open-label, multicenter, first-in-human phase I dose-escalation trial of ivuxolimab. Adults with locally advanced or metastatic melanoma, renal cell carcinoma, hepatocellular carcinoma or head and neck squamous cell carcinoma were enrolled in the trial. Before TCR sequencing, CD4+ T cells and CD8+ T cells were sorted from peripheral blood as separate populations. Between the V and J ends, shortened by 3 bases and 7 bases respectively, the junction contains 13 bases. According to the germline V gene, CDR1 reads SGHDN and CDR2 reads FVKESK. Including cysteine and phenylalanine, the CDR3 has 14 amino acids. CDR3 DNA is the only sequence kept; it has 42 bases, read in frame from the first base.

This receptor was obtained from an adult with an advanced solid tumor such as melanoma, head and neck, liver or kidney cancer. The sequencing here drew on CD4+ or CD8+ T cells sorted from blood, taken in a trial of the OX40 agonist ivuxolimab. The V gene is TRBV14 and the J gene is TRBJ2-1, and perhaps TRBD2 as D gene, on 6 matching bases. In nucleotide form, the sequence is TGTGCCAGCAGCCATTATGGGAGGCTGAATGAGCAGTTCTTC. Its amino acids are CASSHYGRLNEQFF.